Following are 17 T cell receptor beta chains from one sample sequenced in a study of siplizumab effects on memory and regulatory T cells. Assay used: immunoSEQ multiplex PCR; TCRdb lists only in-frame clones, some missing. The top ten clones hold 0.13% to 0.15% of a sample with some 96,000 clones, around 92% of them seen once. Sequencing was performed on CD4+ T cells sorted from blood. The receptors were gathered from a human donor in good health.

CDR3 sequence: CASSGTGTGSEKLFF. DNA for the CDR3: TGTGCCAGCAGCGGGACCGGGACAGGGTCTGAAAAACTGTTTTTT. J is TRBJ1-4 and V is TRBV5-4, with 9 nucleotides matching TRBD1. V shed 4 bases and J 7 bases; nucleotides not matched to a gene: 8. Looked up from germline, CDR1 is SGHNT and CDR2 is YYREEE (reference sequence). The CDR3 extends over 15 amino acids.

V and J are TRBV6-5 and TRBJ2-6; D ambiguous. CDR1 and CDR2 from the germline V gene are MNHEY and SVGAGI. This CDR3 has 15 amino acids. V was clipped by 6 bases and J by 0 bases, with 9 bases between them. CDR3 loop: CASRKDASGANVLTF. CDR3 nucleotide sequence: TGTGCCAGCAGGAAGGACGCCTCTGGGGCCAACGTCCTGACTTTC.

The gene calls are TRBV15 and TRBJ1-1, with unresolved D. CDR1 and CDR2 (germline): LNHNV, YYDKDF (reference sequence). The V end was cut by 5 bases, the J end by 11 bases, with 12 bases between. The CDR3 consists of 11 residues. The CDR3 protein is CATSRNGPAFF. CDR3 DNA: TGTGCCACCAGCCGGAACGGCCCCGCTTTCTTT.

This chain links TRBV18 with TRBJ2-3, with 7 bases fitting TRBD2. The CDR3 is 16 amino acids. Germline V CDR1 and CDR2: KGHSH, LQKENI. With 0 bases clipped from V and 4 bases from J, the junction kept 7 bases outside the gene matches. CDR3 DNA: TGTGCCAGCTCACCACCGCACGGGGGGAAGGCAGATACGCAGTATTTT. It is translated as CASSPPHGGKADTQYF.

V and J are TRBV5-1 and TRBJ2-5, with 7 bases aligning to TRBD1. V trimming: 5 bases; J trimming: 2 bases; junction bases outside the gene matches: 12. This CDR3 is built from 16 residues. Germline V lookup: CDR1 SGHRS, CDR2 YFSETQ. The CDR3 coding sequence is TGCGCCAGCAGTTTCTCCGGGACAGCGTTACAAGAGACCCAGTACTTC. This gives the protein CASSFSGTALQETQYF.

V and J are TRBV27 and TRBJ1-5; D remains ambiguous. The CDR3 totals 14 residues. Trimming took off 3 bases at V and 7 bases at J, with 13 bases between the two ends. Germline V gene data show CDR1 as MNHEY and CDR2 as SMNVEV (reference sequence). CDR3 bases: TGTGCCAGCAGTTTCAGACCGGTGGAGCAGCCCCAGCATTTT. It translates to CASSFRPVEQPQHF.

The chain uses TRBV18 and TRBJ2-5; D is unresolved. V lost 4 bases and J lost 3, with 9 bases in between. CDR1 is KGHSH and CDR2 is LQKENI in the germline V gene. The CDR3 extends over 13 amino acids. Here the CDR3 reads CASSLFSKETQYF. CDR3 in DNA: TGTGCCAGCTCACTCTTTAGTAAAGAGACCCAGTACTTC. The entire variable domain, with the rest obtained from reference TRBV18 and TRBJ2-5, is as follows: NAGVMQNPRHLVRRRGQEARLRCSPMKGHSHVYWYRQLPEEGLKFMVYLQKENIIDESGMPKERFSAEFPKEGPSILRIQQVVRGDSAAYFCASSLFSKETQYFGPGTRLLVL.

The chain has TRBV7-9 and TRBJ1-2; the D gene is possibly TRBD1 (6 bases). The germline CDR1 and CDR2 sequences are SEHNR and FQNEAQ (reference sequence). This CDR3 spans 15 amino acids. The germline V and J ends were trimmed by 7 bases and 1 base, with 16 bases remaining between them. The CDR3 region has the DNA TGTGCCAGCACCTCCGGAGAGGGGGATAACTATGGCTACACCTTC. This sequence encodes CASTSGEGDNYGYTF.

The gene calls are TRBV29-1 and TRBJ1-2; D is unclear. Per the germline V gene, CDR1 is SQVTM and CDR2 is ANQGSEA. The CDR3 loop spans 13 amino acids. Deletions cut 2 bases from V and 8 bases from J, with 15 bases between. CDR3 DNA sequence: TGCAGCGTTGAAACGGGGTGGACTGGGGGCTACACCTTC. Encoded protein: CSVETGWTGGYTF.

This clone was observed once. V usage is TRBV5-4 and J usage is TRBJ1-1, with D possibly TRBD1 on 5 matching bases. This CDR3 comprises 15 residues. V was cut by 2 bases and J by 1 base, with 12 bases left in between. Germline loops: CDR1 SGHNT, CDR2 YYREEE (reference sequence). The CDR3 DNA reads as TGTGCCAGCAGCTTCAAGACAGTGCCGAACACTGAAGCTTTCTTT. Protein sequence: CASSFKTVPNTEAFF. Filled out from reference TRBV5-4 and TRBJ1-1, the complete variable domain reads ETGVTQSPTHLIKTRGQQVTLRCSSQSGHNTVSWYQQALGQGPQFIFQYYREEENGRGNFPPRFSGLQFPNYSSELNVNALELDDSALYLCASSFKTVPNTEAFFGQGTRLTVV.

The chain uses TRBV15 and TRBJ2-7; D is possibly TRBD1 or TRBD2 (5 bases each). The CDR3 runs to 12 residues. CDR1 is LNHNV and CDR2 is YYDKDF in the germline V gene (reference sequence). Trimming stripped 5 bases from V and 3 bases from J, with 8 bases between. Written as DNA, the CDR3 is TGTGCCACCAGCCGAGGGGTCTACGAGCAGTACTTC. It translates to CATSRGVYEQYF.

The genes are TRBV29-1 and TRBJ1-3; a weak D match, TRBD1 (5 bases). CDR1 is SQVTM, CDR2 ANQGSEA, per germline. The CDR3 has 11 amino acids. Trimming took off 7 bases at V and 8 bases at J, with 12 bases between the two ends. The DNA of the CDR3 is TGCAGCGGCAGGGTTTTGGACACCATATATTTT. It specifies CSGRVLDTIYF.

The chain links TRBV28 to TRBJ1-5; D gene ambiguous. CDR1 and CDR2 (germline): MDHEN, SYDVKM. The CDR3 runs 14 residues. V was trimmed by 2 bases and J by 10 bases, leaving 15 bases between them. The DNA of the CDR3 is TGTGCCAGCAGTTTACCCTTATCACCGGGACCCCAGCATTTT. This sequence encodes CASSLPLSPGPQHF.

The rearrangement uses TRBV6-5 and TRBJ1-2, with TRBD1 matching 8 bases. The V gene end was trimmed by 6 bases and the J gene end by 7 bases; junction bases not matched to a gene: 10. CDR1 is MNHEY and CDR2 is SVGAGI in the germline V gene. The CDR3 runs to 14 residues. CDR3 sequence: CASREQGGSRGYTF. DNA of the CDR3: TGTGCCAGCAGGGAACAGGGGGGGTCTCGTGGCTACACCTTC.

The rearrangement links TRBV7-8 to TRBJ1-3, with a weak D call TRBD1 (5 bases). The ends were cut back, 3 bases at V and 7 bases at J, with 7 bases in the middle. The CDR3 has 12 amino acids. The V gene's germline CDR1 is SGHVS and CDR2 FQNEAQ. The CDR3 here is CASSLGGNTIYF. The CDR3 DNA follows: TGTGCCAGCAGCTTGGGGGGGAACACCATATATTTT.

The genes are TRBV19 and TRBJ1-1, with D tentatively TRBD1 (6 bases). Germline values: CDR1 LNHDA, CDR2 SQIVND (reference sequence). There are 13 residues in the CDR3. V lost 6 bases, J lost 4 bases, and 12 bases lay in between. In DNA, the CDR3 is TGTGCCAGTAGGAGGGGGAAGGGCACTGAAGCTTTCTTT. This encodes CASRRGKGTEAFF.

This chain joins TRBV28 and TRBJ1-2, with D perhaps matching TRBD1 (6 bases). V lost 3 bases and J 3 bases, leaving 11 bases between the germline ends. The CDR3 is 14 amino acids. Germline assignment: CDR1 MDHEN and CDR2 SYDVKM. The DNA of the CDR3 is TGTGCCAGCAGTTTTTTGGGGGCGGACTATGGCTACACCTTC. It codes for CASSFLGADYGYTF.